This TCR beta chain appears in the sequencing data of a study of blood T cell repertoires in COVID-19. The overall study: The United States, Italy and Spain were the sources of the acute and convalescent COVID-19 samples. T cells, B-cell-depleted T cells, or PBMCs provided the cDNA or gDNA that served as material.

Per the authors' pipeline: Cell counts per sample came from amplifying reference gene primers. Clones were sequenced by immunoSEQ multiplex PCR, and TCRdb holds only the in-frame ones, with some missing. The D gene and trimming were derived from the DNA, and the V and J assignments and clone size from that table. This sample has about 210,000 clones; about 86% occur once, and the top ten carry about 8.9%. V lost 3 bases to trimming and J lost 0 bases; unmatched junction nucleotides: 3. The CDR3 contains 16 residues. Germline CDR1 is LGHDT and CDR2 is YNNKEL (reference sequence). The sample taken for sequencing was peripheral blood. The clonotype was recovered from a woman aged 45 to 65 with acute or convalescent COVID-19. The V call is TRBV3-1 (or the pseudogene TRBV3-2), the J call TRBJ1-1, with 11 bases lining up with TRBD1. The CDR3 DNA follows: TGTGCCAGCAGCCATGGGACAGGGGGGGTGAACACTGAAGCTTTCTTT. Protein: CASSHGTGGVNTEAFF.